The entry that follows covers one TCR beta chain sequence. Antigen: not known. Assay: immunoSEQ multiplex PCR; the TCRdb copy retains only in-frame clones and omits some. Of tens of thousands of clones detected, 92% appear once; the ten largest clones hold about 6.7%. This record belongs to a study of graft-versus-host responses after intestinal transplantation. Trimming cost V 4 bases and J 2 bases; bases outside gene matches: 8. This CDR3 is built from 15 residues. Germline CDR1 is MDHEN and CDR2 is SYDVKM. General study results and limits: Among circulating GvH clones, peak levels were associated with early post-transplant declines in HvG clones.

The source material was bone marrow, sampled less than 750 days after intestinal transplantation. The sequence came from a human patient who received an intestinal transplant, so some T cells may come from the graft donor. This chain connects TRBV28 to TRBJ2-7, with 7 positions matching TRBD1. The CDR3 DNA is TGTGCCAGCAGTTCAGTTGACAGGGAGCCCTACGAGCAGTACTTC. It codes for CASSSVDREPYEQYF.